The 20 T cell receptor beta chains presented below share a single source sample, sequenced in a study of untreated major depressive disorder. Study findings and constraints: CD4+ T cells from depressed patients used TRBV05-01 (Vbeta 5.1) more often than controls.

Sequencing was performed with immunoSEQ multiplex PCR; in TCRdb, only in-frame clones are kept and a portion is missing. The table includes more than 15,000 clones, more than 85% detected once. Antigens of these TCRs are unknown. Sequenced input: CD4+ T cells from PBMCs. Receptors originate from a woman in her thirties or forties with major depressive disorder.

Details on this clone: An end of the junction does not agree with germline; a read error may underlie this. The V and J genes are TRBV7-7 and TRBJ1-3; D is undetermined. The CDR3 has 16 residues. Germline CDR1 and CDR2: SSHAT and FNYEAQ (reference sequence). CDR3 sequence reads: CASSSTGPSSGNTIYF. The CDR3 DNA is TGTGCTAGCAGCTCCACCGGGCCGAGCTCTGGAAACACCATATATTTT.

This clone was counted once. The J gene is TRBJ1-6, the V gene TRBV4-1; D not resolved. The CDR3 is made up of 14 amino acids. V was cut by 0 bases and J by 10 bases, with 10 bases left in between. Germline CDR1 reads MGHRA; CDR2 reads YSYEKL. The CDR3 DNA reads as TGCGCCAGCAGCCAAGAGATCAGCATATCACCCCTCCACTTT. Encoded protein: CASSQEISISPLHF.

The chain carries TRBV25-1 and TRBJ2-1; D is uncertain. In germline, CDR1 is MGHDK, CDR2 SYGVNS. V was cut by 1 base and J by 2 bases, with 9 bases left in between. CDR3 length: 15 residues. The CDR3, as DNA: TGTGCCAGCAGTGAATCTTGGGCAACCTACAATGAGCAGTTCTTC. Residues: CASSESWATYNEQFF.

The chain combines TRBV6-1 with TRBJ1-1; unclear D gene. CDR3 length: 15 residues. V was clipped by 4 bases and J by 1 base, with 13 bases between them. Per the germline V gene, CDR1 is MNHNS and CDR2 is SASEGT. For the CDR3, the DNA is TGTGCCAGCAGTGCAATCGGACGGGGGAACACTGAAGCTTTCTTT. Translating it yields CASSAIGRGNTEAFF.

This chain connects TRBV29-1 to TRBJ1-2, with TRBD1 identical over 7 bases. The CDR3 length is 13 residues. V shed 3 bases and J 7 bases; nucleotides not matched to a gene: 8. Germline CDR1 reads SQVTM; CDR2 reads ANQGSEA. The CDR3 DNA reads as TGCAGCGTTGACCGCTCAGGGGGTCTTGGCTACACCTTC. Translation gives CSVDRSGGLGYTF.

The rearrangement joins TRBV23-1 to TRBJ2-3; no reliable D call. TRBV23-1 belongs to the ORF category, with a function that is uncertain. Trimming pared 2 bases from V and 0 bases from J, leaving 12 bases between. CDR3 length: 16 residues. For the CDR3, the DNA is TGCGCCAGCAGTCAAAAACCCGGATTTAGCACAGATACGCAGTATTTT. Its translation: CASSQKPGFSTDTQYF.

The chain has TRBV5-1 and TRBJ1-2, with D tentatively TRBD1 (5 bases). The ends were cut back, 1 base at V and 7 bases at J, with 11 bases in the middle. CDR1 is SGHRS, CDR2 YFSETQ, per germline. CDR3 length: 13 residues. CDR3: CASSLYQGGGYTF. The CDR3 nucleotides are TGCGCCAGCAGCTTGTATCAGGGTGGTGGCTACACCTTC.

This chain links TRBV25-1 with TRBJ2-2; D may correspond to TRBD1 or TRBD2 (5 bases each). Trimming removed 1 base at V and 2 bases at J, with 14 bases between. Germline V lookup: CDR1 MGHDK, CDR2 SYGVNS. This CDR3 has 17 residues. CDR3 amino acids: CASSESPGPLNTGELFF. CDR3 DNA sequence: TGTGCCAGCAGTGAATCCCCGGGACCATTAAACACCGGGGAGCTGTTTTTT.

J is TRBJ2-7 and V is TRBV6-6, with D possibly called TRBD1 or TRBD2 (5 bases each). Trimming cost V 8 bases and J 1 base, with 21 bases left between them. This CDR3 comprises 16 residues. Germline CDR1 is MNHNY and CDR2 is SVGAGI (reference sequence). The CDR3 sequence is CASGRGGDGGSYEQYV. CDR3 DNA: TGTGCCAGCGGTAGGGGTGGGGACGGTGGTTCCTACGAGCAGTACGTC.

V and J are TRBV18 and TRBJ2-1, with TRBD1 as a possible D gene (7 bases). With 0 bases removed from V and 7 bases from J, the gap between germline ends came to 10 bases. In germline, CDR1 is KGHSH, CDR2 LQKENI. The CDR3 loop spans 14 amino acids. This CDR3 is CASSPPSGGNEQFF. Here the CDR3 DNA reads TGTGCCAGCTCACCACCATCAGGGGGGAATGAGCAGTTCTTC.

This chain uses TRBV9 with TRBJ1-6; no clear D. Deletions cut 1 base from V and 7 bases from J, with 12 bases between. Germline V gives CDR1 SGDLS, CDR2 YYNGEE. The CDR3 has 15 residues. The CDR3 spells CASSVRGSANSPLHF. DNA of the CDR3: TGTGCCAGCAGCGTACGCGGGAGTGCCAATTCACCCCTCCACTTT. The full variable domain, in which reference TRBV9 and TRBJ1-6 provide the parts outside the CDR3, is DSGVTQTPKHLITATGQRVTLRCSPRSGDLSVYWYQQSLDQGLQFLIQYYNGEERAKGNILERFSAQQFPDLHSELNLSSLELGDSALYFCASSVRGSANSPLHFGNGTRLTVT.

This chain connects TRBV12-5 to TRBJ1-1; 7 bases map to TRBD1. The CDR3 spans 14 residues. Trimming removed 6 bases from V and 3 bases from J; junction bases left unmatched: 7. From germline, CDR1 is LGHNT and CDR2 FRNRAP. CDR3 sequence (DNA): TGTGCTAGTGGGCGGGACAGCAAATACACTGAAGCTTTCTTT. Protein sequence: CASGRDSKYTEAFF. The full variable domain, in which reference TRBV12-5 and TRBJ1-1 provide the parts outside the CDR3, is DARVTQTPRHKVTEMGQEVTMRCQPILGHNTVFWYRQTMMQGLELLAYFRNRAPLDDSGMPKDRFSAEMPDATLATLKIQPSEPRDSAVYFCASGRDSKYTEAFFGQGTRLTVV.

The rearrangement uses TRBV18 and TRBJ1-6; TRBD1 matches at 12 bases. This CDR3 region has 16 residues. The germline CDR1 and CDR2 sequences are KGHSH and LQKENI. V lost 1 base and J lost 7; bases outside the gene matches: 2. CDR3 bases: TGTGCCAGCTCACCACGGGACAGGGGGCGAAATTCACCCCTCCACTTT. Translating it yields CASSPRDRGRNSPLHF. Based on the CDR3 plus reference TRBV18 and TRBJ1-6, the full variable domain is NAGVMQNPRHLVRRRGQEARLRCSPMKGHSHVYWYRQLPEEGLKFMVYLQKENIIDESGMPKERFSAEFPKEGPSILRIQQVVRGDSAAYFCASSPRDRGRNSPLHFGNGTRLTVT.

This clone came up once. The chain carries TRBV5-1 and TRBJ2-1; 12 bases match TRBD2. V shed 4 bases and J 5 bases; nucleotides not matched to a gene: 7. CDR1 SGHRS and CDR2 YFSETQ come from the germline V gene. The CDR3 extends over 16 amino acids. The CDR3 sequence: CASSQGLAGRNNEQFF. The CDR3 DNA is TGCGCCAGCAGCCAGGGACTAGCGGGCCGAAACAATGAGCAGTTCTTC.

The chain's CDR3 is CASSLLGGEGNSPLHF. The DNA of the CDR3 is TGTGCCAGCAGCTTGCTGGGGGGAGAAGGCAATTCACCCCTCCACTTT. The chain has TRBV5-5 and TRBJ1-6; possible D gene TRBD1, 5 bases. CDR3 length: 16 amino acids. Germline assignment: CDR1 SGHKS and CDR2 YYEKEE (reference sequence). V was pared by 1 base and J by 7 bases, with 15 bases between.

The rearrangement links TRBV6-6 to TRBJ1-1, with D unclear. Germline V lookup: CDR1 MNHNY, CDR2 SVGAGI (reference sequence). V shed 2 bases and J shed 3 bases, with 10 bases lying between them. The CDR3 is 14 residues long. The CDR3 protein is CASSYVRTDTEAFF. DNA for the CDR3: TGTGCCAGCAGTTACGTAAGAACCGACACTGAAGCTTTCTTT.

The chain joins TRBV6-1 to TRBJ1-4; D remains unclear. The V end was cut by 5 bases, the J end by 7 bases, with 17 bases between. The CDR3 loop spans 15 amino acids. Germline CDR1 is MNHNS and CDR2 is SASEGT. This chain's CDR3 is CASSLDPGSGEKLFF. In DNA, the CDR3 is TGTGCCAGCAGTCTTGATCCGGGGAGCGGTGAAAAACTGTTTTTT.

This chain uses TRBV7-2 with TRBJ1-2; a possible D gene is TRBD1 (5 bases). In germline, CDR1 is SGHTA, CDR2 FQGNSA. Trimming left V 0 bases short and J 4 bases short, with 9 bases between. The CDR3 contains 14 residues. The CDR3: CASSLAGRIYGYTF. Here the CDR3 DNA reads TGTGCCAGCAGCTTAGCGGGACGGATCTATGGCTACACCTTC.

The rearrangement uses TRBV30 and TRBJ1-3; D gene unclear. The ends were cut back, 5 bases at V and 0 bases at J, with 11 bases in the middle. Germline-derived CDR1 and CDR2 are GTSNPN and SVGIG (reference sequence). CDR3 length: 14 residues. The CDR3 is CAWFGTSSGNTIYF. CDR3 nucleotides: TGTGCCTGGTTCGGAACGAGCTCTGGAAACACCATATATTTT.

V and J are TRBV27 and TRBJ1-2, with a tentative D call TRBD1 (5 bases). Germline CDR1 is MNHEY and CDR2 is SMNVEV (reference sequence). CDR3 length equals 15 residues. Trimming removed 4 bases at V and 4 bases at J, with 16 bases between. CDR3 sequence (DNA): TGTGCCAGCAGTTCCATGCAGGGTCCGGGCTATGGCTACACCTTC. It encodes CASSSMQGPGYGYTF.